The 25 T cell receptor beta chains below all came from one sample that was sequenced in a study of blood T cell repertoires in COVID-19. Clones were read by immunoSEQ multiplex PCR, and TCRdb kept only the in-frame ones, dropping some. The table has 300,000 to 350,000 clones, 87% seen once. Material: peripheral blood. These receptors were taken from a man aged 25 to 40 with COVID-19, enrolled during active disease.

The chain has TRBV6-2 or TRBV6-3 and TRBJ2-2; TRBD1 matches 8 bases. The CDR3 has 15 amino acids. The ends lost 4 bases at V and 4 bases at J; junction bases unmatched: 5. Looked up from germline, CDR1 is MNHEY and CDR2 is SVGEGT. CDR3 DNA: TGTGCCAGCAGTTCAGGGGGCGCGGGCACCGGGGAGCTGTTTTTT. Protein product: CASSSGGAGTGELFF.

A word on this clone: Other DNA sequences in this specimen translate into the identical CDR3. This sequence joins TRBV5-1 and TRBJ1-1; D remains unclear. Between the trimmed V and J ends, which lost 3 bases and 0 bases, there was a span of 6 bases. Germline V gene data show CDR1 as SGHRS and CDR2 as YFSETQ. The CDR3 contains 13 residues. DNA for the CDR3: TGCGCCAGCAGCTCGGGTTTGAACACTGAAGCTTTCTTT. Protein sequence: CASSSGLNTEAFF.

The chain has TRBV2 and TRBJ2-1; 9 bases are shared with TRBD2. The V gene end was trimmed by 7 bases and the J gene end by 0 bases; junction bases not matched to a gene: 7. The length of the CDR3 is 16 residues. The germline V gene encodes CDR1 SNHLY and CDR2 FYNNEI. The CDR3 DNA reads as TGTGCCAGCAATAGGGCGGGAGGGAGCTCCTACAATGAGCAGTTCTTC. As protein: CASNRAGGSSYNEQFF.

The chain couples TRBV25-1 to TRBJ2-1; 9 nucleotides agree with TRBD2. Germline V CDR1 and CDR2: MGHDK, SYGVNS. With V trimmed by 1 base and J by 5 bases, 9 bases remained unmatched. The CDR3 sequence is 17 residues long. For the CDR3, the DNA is TGTGCCAGCAGTGAATCTGGGATAGCGGGGGAAGACAATGAGCAGTTCTTC. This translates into CASSESGIAGEDNEQFF.

The CDR3 DNA reads as TGCGCCAGCAGCCAAGCGACTAGCGGGGATTGGGAGACCCAGTACTTC. Its protein is CASSQATSGDWETQYF. This sequence joins TRBV4-1 and TRBJ2-5; 11 bases agree with TRBD2. The CDR3 length is 16 residues. Unmatched junction bases numbered 6, after V lost 1 base and J lost 5 bases. Germline loops: CDR1 MGHRA, CDR2 YSYEKL.

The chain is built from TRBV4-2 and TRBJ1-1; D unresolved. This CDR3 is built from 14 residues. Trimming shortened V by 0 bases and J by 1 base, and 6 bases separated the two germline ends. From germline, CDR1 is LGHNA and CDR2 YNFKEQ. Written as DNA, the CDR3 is TGTGCCAGCAGCCAAGAGGAGGAGAACACTGAAGCTTTCTTT. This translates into CASSQEEENTEAFF.

CDR3 loop: CASSLLQNTDTQYF. Written as DNA, the CDR3 is TGCGCCAGCAGCTTGCTACAGAACACAGATACGCAGTATTTT. The chain employs TRBV5-1 and TRBJ2-3; the D is unclear. The CDR3 has 14 amino acids. The V end lost 1 base, the J end lost 2 bases, and 8 bases lay between the germline ends. Germline CDR1 and CDR2: SGHRS and YFSETQ. The full variable domain, its missing parts supplied by reference TRBV5-1 and TRBJ2-3, is KAGVTQTPRYLIKTRGQQVTLSCSPISGHRSVSWYQQTPGQGLQFLFEYFSETQRNKGNFPGRFSGRQFSNSRSEMNVSTLELGDSALYLCASSLLQNTDTQYFGPGTRLTVL.

DNA for the CDR3: TGTGCCAGCAGCCCTTATAGTGACACCGGGGAGCTGTTTTTT. It codes for CASSPYSDTGELFF. The chain uses TRBV7-2 and TRBJ2-2; D gene ambiguous. This CDR3 comprises 14 residues. Germline V lookup: CDR1 SGHTA, CDR2 FQGNSA. V dropped 5 bases and J dropped 3 bases, with 10 bases sitting between them. The whole variable domain, remainder taken from reference TRBV7-2 and TRBJ2-2, is GAGVSQSPSNKVTEKGKDVELRCDPISGHTALYWYRQSLGQGLEFLIYFQGNSAPDKSGLPSDRFSAERTGGSVSTLTIQRTQQEDSAVYLCASSPYSDTGELFFGEGSRLTVL.

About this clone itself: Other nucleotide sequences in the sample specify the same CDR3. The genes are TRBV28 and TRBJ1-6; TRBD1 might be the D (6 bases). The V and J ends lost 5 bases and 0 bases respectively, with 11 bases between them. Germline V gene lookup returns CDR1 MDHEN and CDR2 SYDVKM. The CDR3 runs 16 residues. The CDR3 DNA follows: TGTGCCAGCAGTCTAACAGGGAGCTCCTATAATTCACCCCTCCACTTT. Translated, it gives CASSLTGSSYNSPLHF.

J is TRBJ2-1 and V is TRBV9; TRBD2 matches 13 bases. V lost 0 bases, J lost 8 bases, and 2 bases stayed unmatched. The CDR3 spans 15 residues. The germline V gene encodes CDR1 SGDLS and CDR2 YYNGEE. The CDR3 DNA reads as TGTGCCAGCAGCGTAGGACTAGCGGGAGGCCATGAGCAGTTCTTC. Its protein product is CASSVGLAGGHEQFF.

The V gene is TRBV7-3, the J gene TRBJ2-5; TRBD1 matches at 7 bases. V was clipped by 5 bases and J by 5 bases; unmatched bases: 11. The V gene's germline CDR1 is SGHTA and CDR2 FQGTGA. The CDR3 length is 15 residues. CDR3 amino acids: CASSTSTGIGETQYF. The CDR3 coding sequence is TGTGCCAGCAGCACCTCGACAGGGATTGGGGAGACCCAGTACTTC.

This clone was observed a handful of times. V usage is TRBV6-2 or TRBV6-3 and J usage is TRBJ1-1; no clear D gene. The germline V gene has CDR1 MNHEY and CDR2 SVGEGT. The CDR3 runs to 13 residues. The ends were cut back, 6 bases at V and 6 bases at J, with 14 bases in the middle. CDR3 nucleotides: TGTGCCAGCAGCTTACTAGGGTATTCTGAAGCTTTCTTT. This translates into CASSLLGYSEAFF.

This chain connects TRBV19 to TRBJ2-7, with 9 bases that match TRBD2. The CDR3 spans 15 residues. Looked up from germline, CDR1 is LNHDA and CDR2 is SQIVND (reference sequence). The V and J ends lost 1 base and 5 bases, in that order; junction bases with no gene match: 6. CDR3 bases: TGTGCCAGTAGTATAGGGCTAGCGGGATTGGACGAGCAGTACTTC. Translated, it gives CASSIGLAGLDEQYF.

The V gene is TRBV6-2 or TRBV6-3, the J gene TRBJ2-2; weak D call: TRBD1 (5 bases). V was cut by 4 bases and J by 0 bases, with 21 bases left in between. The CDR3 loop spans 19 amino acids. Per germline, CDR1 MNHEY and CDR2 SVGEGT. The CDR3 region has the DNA TGTGCCAGCAGTTCTTTTCCCCGCCTGGGGCCAACGAACACCGGGGAGCTGTTTTTT. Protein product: CASSSFPRLGPTNTGELFF.

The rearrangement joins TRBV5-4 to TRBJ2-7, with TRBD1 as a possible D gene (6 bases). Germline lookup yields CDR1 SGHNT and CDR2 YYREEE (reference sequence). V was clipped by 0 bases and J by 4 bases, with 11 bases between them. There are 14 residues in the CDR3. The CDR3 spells CASSLGQGLYEQYF. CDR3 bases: TGTGCCAGCAGCTTGGGGCAGGGGTTGTACGAGCAGTACTTC.

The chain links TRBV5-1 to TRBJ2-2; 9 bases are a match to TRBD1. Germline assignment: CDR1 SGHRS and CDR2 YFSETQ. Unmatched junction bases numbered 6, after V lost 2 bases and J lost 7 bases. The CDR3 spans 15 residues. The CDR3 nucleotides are TGCGCCAGCAGCTTTTTAACAGGGGGCGACGGGGAGCTGTTTTTT. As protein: CASSFLTGGDGELFF.

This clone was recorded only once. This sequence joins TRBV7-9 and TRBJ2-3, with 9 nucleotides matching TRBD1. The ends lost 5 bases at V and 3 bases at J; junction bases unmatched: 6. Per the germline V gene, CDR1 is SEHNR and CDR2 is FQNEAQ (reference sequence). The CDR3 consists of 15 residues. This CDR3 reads CASSPPGQGTDTQYF. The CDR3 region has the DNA TGTGCCAGCAGCCCCCCGGGACAGGGAACAGATACGCAGTATTTT.

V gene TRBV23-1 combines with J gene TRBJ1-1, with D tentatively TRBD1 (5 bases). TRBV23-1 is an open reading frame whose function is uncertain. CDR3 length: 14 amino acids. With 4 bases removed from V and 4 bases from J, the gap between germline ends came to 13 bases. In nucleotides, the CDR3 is TGCGCCAGCAGTCGGCCCCGGGGGAGCACTGAAGCTTTCTTT. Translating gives CASSRPRGSTEAFF.

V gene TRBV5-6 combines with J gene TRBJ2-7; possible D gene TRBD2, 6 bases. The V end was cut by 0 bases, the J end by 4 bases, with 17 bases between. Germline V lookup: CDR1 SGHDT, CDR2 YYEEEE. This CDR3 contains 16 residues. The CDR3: CASSLERGGKDYEQYF. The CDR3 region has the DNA TGTGCCAGCAGCTTGGAGAGGGGAGGTAAGGATTACGAGCAGTACTTC.

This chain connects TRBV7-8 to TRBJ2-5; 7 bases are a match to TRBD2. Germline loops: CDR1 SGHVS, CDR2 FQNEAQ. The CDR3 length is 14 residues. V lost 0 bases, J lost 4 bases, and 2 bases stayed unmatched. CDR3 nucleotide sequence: TGTGCCAGCAGCTTAGCTCCGGGGGGAGAGACCCAGTACTTC. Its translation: CASSLAPGGETQYF.

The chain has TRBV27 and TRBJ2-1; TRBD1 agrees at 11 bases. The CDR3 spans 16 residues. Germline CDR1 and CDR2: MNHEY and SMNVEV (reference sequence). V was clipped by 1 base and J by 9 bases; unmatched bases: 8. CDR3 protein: CASSLLTGTGGGEQFF. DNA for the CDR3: TGTGCCAGCAGTTTATTGACCGGGACAGGGGGGGGTGAGCAGTTCTTC.

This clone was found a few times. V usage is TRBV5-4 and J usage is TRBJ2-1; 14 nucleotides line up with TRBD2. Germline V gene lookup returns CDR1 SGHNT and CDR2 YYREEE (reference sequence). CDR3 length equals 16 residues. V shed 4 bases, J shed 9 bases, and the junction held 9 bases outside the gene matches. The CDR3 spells CASSPIGTSGGGEQFF. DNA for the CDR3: TGTGCCAGCAGCCCCATAGGGACTAGCGGGGGCGGTGAGCAGTTCTTC.

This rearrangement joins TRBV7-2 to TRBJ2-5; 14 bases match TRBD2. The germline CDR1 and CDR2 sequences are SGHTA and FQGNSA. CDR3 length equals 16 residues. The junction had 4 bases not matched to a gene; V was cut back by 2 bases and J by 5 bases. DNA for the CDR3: TGTGCCAGCAGCTTACGACTAGCGGGAGGGATGGAGACCCAGTACTTC. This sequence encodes CASSLRLAGGMETQYF.

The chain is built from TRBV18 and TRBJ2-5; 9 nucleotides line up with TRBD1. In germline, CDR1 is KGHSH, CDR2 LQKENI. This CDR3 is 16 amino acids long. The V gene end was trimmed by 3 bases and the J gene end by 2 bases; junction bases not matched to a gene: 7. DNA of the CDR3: TGTGCCAGCTCACCCCCTCAGGGACAGGGACAAGAGACCCAGTACTTC. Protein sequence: CASSPPQGQGQETQYF.

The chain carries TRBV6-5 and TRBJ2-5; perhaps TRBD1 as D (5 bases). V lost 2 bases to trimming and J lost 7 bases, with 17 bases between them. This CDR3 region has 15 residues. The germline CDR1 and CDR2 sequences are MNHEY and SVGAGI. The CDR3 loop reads CASSYDTNLRGTQYF. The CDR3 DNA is TGTGCCAGCAGTTACGACACTAACCTAAGGGGGACCCAGTACTTC.